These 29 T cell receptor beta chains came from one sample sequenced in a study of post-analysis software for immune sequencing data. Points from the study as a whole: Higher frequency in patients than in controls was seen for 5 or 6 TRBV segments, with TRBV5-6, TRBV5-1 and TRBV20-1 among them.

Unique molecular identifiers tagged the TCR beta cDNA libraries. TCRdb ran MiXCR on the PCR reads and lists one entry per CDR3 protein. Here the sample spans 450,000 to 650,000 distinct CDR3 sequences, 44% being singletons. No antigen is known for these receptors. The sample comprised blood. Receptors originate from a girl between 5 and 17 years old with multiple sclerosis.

CDR3 residues: CASVRTGTSQPQHF. The CDR3 DNA is TGTGCCAGCGTCCGGACAGGAACAAGTCAGCCCCAGCATTTT. V and J are TRBV12-3 or TRBV12-4 and TRBJ1-5, with 7 positions matching TRBD1. The V and J ends lost 8 bases and 6 bases, in that order; junction bases with no gene match: 10. This CDR3 comprises 14 residues.

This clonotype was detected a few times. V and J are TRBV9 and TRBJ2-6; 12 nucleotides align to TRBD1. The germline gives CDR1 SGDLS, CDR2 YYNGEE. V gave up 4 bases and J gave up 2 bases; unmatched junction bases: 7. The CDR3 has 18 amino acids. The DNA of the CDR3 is TGTGCCAGCAGCCGAACCGGGACAGGGGGCGCTGGGGCCAACGTCCTGACTTTC. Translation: CASSRTGTGGAGANVLTF.

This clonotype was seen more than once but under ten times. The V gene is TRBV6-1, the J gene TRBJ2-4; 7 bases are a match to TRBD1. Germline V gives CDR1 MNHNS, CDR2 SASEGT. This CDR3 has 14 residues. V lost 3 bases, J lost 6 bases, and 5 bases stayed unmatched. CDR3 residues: CASSEWDSLNIQYF. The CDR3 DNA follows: TGTGCCAGCAGTGAGTGGGACAGTCTAAACATTCAGTACTTC.

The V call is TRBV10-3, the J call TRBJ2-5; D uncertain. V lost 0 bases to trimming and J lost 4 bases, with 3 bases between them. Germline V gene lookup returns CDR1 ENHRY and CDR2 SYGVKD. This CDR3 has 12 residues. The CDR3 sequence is CAISESLETQYF. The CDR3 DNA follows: TGTGCCATCAGTGAGTCTCTAGAGACCCAGTACTTC.

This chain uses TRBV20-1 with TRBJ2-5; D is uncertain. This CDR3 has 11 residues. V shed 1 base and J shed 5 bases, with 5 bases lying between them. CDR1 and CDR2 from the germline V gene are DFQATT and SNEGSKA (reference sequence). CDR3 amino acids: CSARGSETQYF. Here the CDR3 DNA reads TGCAGTGCTAGAGGTTCGGAGACCCAGTACTTC.

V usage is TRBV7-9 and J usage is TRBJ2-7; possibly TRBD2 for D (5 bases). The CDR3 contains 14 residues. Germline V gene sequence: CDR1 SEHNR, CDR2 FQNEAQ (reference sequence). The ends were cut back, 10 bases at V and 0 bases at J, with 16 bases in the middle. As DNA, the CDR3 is TGTGCCACCCGGGAAACGGCTAACTCCTACGAGCAGTACTTC. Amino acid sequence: CATRETANSYEQYF.

DNA for the CDR3: TGCAGTGCCGTGGGGGACAGGGAGAACACTGAAGCTTTCTTT. Residues: CSAVGDRENTEAFF. The chain joins TRBV20-1 to TRBJ1-1; 9 positions match TRBD1. Germline V lookup: CDR1 DFQATT, CDR2 SNEGSKA (reference sequence). The CDR3 sequence is 14 residues long. The trim removed 6 bases at V and 1 base at J, leaving 6 bases unmatched.

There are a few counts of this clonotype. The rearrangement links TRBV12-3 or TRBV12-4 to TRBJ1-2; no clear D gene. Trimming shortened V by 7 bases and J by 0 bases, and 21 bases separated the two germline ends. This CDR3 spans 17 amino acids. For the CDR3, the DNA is TGTGCCAGCACTTTGAGAGGAGGGAAGGAGGCTAACTATGGCTACACCTTC. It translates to CASTLRGGKEANYGYTF.

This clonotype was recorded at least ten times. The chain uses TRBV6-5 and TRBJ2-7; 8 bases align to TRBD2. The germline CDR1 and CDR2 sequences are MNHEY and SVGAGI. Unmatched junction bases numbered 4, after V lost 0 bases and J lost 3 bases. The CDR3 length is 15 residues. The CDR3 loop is CASSYSISGIYEQYF. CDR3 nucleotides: TGTGCCAGCAGTTACTCGATTAGCGGGATCTACGAGCAGTACTTC.

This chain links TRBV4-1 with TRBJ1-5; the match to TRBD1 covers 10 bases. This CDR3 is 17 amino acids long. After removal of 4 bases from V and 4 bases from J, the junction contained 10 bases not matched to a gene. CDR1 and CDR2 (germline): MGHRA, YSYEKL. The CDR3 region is CASSLGQGGSFNQPQHF. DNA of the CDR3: TGCGCCAGCAGCCTTGGACAGGGGGGGTCCTTTAATCAGCCCCAGCATTTT.

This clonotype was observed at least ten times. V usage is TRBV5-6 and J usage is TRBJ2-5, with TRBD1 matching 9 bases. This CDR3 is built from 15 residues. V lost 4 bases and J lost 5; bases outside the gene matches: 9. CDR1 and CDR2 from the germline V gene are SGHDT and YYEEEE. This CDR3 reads CASSTGQGTVETQYF. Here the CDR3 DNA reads TGTGCCAGCAGCACTGGACAGGGGACGGTGGAGACCCAGTACTTC.

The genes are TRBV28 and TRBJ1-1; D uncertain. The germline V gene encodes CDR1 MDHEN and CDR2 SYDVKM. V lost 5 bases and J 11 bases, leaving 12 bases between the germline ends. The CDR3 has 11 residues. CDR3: CASSPRMEAFF. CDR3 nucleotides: TGTGCCAGCAGTCCTCGAATGGAGGCTTTCTTT.

The CDR3 loop reads CASRPAGGDTDTQYF. CDR3 DNA sequence: TGCGCCAGCAGACCAGCGGGAGGGGACACAGATACGCAGTATTTT. The chain employs TRBV5-1 and TRBJ2-3; 10 bases agree with TRBD2. Germline V gene lookup returns CDR1 SGHRS and CDR2 YFSETQ. V was clipped by 5 bases and J by 2 bases; unmatched bases: 5. There are 15 residues in the CDR3.

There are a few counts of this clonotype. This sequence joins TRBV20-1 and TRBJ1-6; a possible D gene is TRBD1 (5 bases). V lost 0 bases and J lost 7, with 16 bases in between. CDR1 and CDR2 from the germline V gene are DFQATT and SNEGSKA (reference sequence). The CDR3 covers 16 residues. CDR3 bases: TGCAGTGCTAGAGATTCACTTCAGGGAGAGAATTCACCCCTCCACTTT. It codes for CSARDSLQGENSPLHF.

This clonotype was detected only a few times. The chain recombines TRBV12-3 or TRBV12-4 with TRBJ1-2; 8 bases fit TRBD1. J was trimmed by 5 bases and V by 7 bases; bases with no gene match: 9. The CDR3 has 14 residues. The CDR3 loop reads CASTSGTGGYGYTF. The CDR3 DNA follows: TGTGCCAGCACCTCCGGGACAGGAGGTTATGGCTACACCTTC.

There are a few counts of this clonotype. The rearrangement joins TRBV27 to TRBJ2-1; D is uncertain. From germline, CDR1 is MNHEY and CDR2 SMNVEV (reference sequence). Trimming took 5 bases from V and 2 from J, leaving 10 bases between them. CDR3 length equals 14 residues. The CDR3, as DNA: TGTGCCAGCAGTGGCGCGTCCCCCTACAATGAGCAGTTCTTC. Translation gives CASSGASPYNEQFF.

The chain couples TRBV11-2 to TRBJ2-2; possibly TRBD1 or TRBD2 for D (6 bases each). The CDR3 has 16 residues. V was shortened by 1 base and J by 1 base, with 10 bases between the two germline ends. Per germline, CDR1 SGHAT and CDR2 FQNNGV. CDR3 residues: CASSLVRGQNTGELFF. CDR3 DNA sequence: TGTGCCAGCAGCTTAGTTCGGGGGCAGAACACCGGGGAGCTGTTTTTT.

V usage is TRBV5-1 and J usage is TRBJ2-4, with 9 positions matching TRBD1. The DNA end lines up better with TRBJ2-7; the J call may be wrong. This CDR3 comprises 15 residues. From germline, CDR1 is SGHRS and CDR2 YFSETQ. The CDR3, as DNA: TGCGCCAGCAGCGTGGACAGGGGTAGTAGCTACGAGCAGTACTTC. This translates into CASSVDRGSSYEQYF.

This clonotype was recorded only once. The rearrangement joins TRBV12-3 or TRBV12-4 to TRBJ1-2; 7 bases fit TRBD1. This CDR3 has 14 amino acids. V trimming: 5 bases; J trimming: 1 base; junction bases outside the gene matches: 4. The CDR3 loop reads CASSRQGVNYGYTF. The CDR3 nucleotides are TGTGCCAGCAGTCGTCAGGGGGTTAACTATGGCTACACCTTC.

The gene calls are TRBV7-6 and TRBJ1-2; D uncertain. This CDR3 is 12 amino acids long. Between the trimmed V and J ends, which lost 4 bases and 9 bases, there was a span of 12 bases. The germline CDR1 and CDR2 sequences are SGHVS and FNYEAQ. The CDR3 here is CASSSGSDRYTF. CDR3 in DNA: TGTGCCAGCAGCTCGGGGTCCGATCGCTACACCTTC.

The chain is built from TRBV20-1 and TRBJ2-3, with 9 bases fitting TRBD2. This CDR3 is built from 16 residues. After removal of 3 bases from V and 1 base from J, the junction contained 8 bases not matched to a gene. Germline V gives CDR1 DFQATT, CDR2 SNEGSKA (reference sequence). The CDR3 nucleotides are TGCAGTGCTAGGGGTCGGCGGGGGGGTGGCACAGATACGCAGTATTTT. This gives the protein CSARGRRGGGTDTQYF.

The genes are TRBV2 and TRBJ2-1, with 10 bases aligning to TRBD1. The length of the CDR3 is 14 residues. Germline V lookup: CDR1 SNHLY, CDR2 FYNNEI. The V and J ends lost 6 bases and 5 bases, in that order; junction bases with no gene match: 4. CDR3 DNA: TGTGCCAGCAGAGAGACAGGGGGCCACAATGAGCAGTTCTTC. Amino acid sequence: CASRETGGHNEQFF.

CDR3 amino acids: CASSQGVYRGVTEAFF. For the CDR3, the DNA is TGTGCCAGCAGCCAAGGGGTTTACAGGGGTGTCACTGAAGCTTTCTTT. The chain employs TRBV4-2 and TRBJ1-1; 7 nucleotides agree with TRBD1. The germline CDR1 and CDR2 sequences are LGHNA and YNFKEQ. Trimming at V came to 1 base and at J to 4 bases, leaving 9 bases not matched to a gene. This CDR3 contains 16 residues.

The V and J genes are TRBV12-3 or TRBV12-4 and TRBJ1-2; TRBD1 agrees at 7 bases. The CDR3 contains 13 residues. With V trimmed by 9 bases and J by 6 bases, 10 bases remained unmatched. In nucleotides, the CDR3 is TGTGCCAGTCGACAGGACAGGCATGATGGCTACACCTTC. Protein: CASRQDRHDGYTF.

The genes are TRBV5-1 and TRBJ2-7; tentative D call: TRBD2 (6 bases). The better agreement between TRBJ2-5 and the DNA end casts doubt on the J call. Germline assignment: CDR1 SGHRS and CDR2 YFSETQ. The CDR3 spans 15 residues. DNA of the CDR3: TGCGCCAGCAGCTCGGGACTGCTCGAGGGAGAGACCCAGTACTTC. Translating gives CASSSGLLEGETQYF.

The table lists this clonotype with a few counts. The CDR3 DNA reads TGCGCCAGCAGCCAAGAGGGGACCTCTACTAACTATGGCTACACCTTC. This encodes CASSQEGTSTNYGYTF. The chain links TRBV4-1 to TRBJ1-2; possibly TRBD1 for D (5 bases). CDR1 and CDR2 from the germline V gene are MGHRA and YSYEKL. The germline V and J ends were trimmed by 0 bases and 0 bases, with 11 bases remaining between them. The length of the CDR3 is 16 residues.

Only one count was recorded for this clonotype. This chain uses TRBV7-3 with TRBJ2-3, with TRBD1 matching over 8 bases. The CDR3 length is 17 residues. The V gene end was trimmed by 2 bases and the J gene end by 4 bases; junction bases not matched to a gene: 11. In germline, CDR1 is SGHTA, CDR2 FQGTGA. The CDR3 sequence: CASSLRSGGYGSDTQYF. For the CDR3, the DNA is TGTGCCAGCAGCTTACGATCAGGGGGCTATGGTTCAGATACGCAGTATTTT.

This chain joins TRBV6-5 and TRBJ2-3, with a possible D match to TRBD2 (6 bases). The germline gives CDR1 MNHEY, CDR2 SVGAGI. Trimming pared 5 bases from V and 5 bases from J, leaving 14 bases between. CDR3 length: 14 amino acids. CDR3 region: CASSPGGWGDTQYF. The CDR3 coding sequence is TGTGCCAGCAGTCCCGGGGGATGGGGAGATACGCAGTATTTT.

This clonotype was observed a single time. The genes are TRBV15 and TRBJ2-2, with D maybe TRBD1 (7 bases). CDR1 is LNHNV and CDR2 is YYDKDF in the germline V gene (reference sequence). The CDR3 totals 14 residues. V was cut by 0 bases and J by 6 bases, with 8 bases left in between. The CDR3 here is CATSRDRGAGELFF. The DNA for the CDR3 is TGTGCCACCAGCAGAGACAGGGGGGCCGGGGAGCTGTTTTTT.